This T cell receptor beta chain comes out of a study of T-cell reconstitution after alpha-beta-depleted transplantation in children. This clonotype was picked up many times. Germline CDR1 reads LGHNA; CDR2 reads YSLEER. CDR3 length: 19 amino acids. V lost 3 bases, J lost 0 bases, and 10 bases stayed unmatched. Unique molecular identifiers were incorporated during preparation of the TCRbeta library. TCRdb fed the PCR reads into MiXCR, producing one record per CDR3 protein. The sample lists 480,000 or so distinct CDR3 sequences, about 10% occurring once. This sequence joins TRBV4-3 and TRBJ2-2; 10 nucleotides line up with TRBD2. The source was PBMCs, collected before TCRalphabeta/CD19-depleted stem cell transplant. The source is a child aged 2-15 years with inherited bone marrow failure, due to receive a stem cell transplant. CDR3 DNA sequence: TGCGCCAGCAGCCATCTTTATGCCGGGACTAGCGCGAACACCGGGGAGCTGTTTTTT. This codes for CASSHLYAGTSANTGELFF.